This entry features one T cell receptor (beta chain) sequence. This table comes from immunoSEQ multiplex PCR, and its TCRdb copy is limited to in-frame clones, with some not included. The repertoire holds about 78,000 clones, with around 86% as singletons. These data come from a study of OX40 agonist ivuxolimab in advanced cancers. The V gene's germline CDR1 is SGHRS and CDR2 YFSETQ. Losses at the gene ends were 3 bases for V and 2 bases for J; bases not matched to a gene: 3. The CDR3 is 14 amino acids. The material sequenced was CD4+ or CD8+ T cells sorted from blood, taken in a trial of the OX40 agonist ivuxolimab. The receptor was derived from an adult with an advanced solid tumor such as melanoma, head and neck, liver or kidney cancer. This chain uses TRBV5-1 with TRBJ2-5, with 8 positions matching TRBD1. CDR3 amino acids: CASSSGQGQETQYF. Here the CDR3 DNA reads TGCGCCAGCAGCTCAGGACAGGGTCAAGAGACCCAGTACTTC.